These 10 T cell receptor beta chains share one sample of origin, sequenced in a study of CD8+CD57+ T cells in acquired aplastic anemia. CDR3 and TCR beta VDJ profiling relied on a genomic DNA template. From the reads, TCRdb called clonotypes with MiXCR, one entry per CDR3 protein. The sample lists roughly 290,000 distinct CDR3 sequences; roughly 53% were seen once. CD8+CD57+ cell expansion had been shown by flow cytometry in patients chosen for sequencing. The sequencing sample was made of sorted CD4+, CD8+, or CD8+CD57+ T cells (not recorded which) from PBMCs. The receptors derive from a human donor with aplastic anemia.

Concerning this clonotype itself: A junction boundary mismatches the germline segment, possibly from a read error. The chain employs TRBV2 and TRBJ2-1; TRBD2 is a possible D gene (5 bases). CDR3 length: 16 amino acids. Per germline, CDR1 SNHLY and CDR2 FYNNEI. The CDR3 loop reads CASRGNIYANTGELFF. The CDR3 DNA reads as TGTGCCAGCAGAGGGAACATCTACGCGAACACCGGGGAGCTGTTCTTC.

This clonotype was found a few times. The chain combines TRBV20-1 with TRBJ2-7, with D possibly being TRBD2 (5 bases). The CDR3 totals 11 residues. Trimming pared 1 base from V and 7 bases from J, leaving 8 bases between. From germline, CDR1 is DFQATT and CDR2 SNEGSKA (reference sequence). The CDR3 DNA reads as TGCAGTGCTAGAGGGGGAGAAGAGCAGTACTTC. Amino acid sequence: CSARGGEEQYF.

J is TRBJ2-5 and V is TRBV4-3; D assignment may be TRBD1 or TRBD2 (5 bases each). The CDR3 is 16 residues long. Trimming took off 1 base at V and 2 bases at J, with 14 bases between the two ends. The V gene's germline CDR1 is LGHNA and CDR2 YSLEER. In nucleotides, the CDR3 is TGCGCCAGCAGCCAAGTCCGCGGCAGGGAGCAAGAGACCCAGTACTTC. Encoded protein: CASSQVRGREQETQYF.

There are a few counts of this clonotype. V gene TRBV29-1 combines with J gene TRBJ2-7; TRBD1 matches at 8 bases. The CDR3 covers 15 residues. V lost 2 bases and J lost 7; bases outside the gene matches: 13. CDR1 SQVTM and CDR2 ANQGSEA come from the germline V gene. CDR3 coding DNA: TGCAGCGTTGAAAGAGGGCAGGGGGCACGGGGGGAGCAGTACTTC. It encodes CSVERGQGARGEQYF.

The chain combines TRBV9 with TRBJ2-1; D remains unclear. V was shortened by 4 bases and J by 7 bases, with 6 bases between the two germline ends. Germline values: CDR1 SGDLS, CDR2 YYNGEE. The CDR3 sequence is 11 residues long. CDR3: CASSNTNEQFF. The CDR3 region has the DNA TGTGCCAGCAGCAATACTAATGAGCAGTTCTTC.

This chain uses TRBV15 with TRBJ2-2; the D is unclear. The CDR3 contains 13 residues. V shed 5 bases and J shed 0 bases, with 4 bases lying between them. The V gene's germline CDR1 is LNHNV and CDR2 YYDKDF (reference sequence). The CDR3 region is CATSPANTGELFF. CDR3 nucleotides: TGTGCCACCAGCCCAGCGAACACCGGGGAGCTGTTTTTT.

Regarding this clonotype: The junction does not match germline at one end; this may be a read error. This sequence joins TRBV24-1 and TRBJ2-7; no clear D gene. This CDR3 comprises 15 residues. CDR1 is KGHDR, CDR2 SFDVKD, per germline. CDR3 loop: CATSDALVSVYEQCF. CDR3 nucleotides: TGTGCCACCAGTGATGCCCTCGTCAGCGTCTACGAGCAGTGCTTC.

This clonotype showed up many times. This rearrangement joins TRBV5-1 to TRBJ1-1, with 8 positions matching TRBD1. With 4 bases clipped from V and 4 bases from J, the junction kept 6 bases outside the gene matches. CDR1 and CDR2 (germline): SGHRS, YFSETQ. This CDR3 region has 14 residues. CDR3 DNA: TGCGCCAGCAGCCGACTTACAGGGGGCACTGAAGCTTTCTTT. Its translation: CASSRLTGGTEAFF. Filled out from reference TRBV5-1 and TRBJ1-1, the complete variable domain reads KAGVTQTPRYLIKTRGQQVTLSCSPISGHRSVSWYQQTPGQGLQFLFEYFSETQRNKGNFPGRFSGRQFSNSRSEMNVSTLELGDSALYLCASSRLTGGTEAFFGQGTRLTVV.

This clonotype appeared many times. The CDR3 nucleotides read TGTGCCAGTAGTATCGGTTCAGCACACTCACCCCTCCACTTT. Its protein product is CASSIGSAHSPLHF. This rearrangement joins TRBV19 to TRBJ1-6; unclear D gene. The CDR3 covers 14 residues. CDR1 is LNHDA and CDR2 is SQIVND in the germline V gene (reference sequence). Between the trimmed V and J ends, which lost 3 bases and 10 bases, there was a span of 13 bases.

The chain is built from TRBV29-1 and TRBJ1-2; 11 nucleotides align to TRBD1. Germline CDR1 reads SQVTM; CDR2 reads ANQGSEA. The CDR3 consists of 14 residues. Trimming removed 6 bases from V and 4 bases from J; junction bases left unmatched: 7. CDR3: CSVIPGQGGYGYTF. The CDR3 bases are TGCAGCGTGATACCGGGACAGGGGGGCTATGGCTACACCTTC.